The 26 T cell receptor beta chains presented below share a single source sample, sequenced in a study of T-cell reconstitution after alpha-beta-depleted transplantation in children. Researchers prepared the TCRbeta library using unique molecular identifiers, the study reports. MiXCR was run by TCRdb on the PCR reads, yielding one entry per CDR3 protein. The data hold tens of thousands of distinct CDR3 sequences, with 50% to 55% observed a single time. The sample here was peripheral blood, taken before TCRalphabeta/CD19-depleted stem cell transplant. Every receptor here comes from a boy in the first two years of life with SCID, due to receive a stem cell transplant.

The genes are TRBV25-1 and TRBJ1-2; D is ambiguous. This CDR3 has 13 residues. The germline CDR1 and CDR2 sequences are MGHDK and SYGVNS. V was cut by 3 bases and J by 1 base, with 6 bases left in between. CDR3 DNA sequence: TGTGCCAGCAGTGACACCCTTAACTATGGCTACACCTTC. Translation gives CASSDTLNYGYTF.

The V call is TRBV5-1, the J call TRBJ1-5; the D is unclear. This CDR3 is 13 amino acids long. The germline gives CDR1 SGHRS, CDR2 YFSETQ. Trimming cost V 0 bases and J 1 base, with 2 bases left between them. CDR3 DNA: TGCGCCAGCAGCTTGGACAGCAATCAGCCCCAGCATTTT. Protein: CASSLDSNQPQHF.

The chain employs TRBV7-2 and TRBJ2-7; unclear D gene. V was pared by 5 bases and J by 0 bases, with 5 bases between. This CDR3 is built from 12 residues. CDR1 is SGHTA, CDR2 FQGNSA, per germline. CDR3 sequence reads: CASSRPSYEQYF. CDR3 nucleotides: TGTGCCAGCAGCCGCCCCTCCTACGAGCAGTACTTC.

The chain carries TRBV6-5 and TRBJ1-6, with D perhaps matching TRBD1 (5 bases). Germline loops: CDR1 MNHEY, CDR2 SVGAGI. The CDR3 contains 12 residues. Trimming left V 6 bases short and J 8 bases short, with 8 bases between. The DNA for the CDR3 is TGTGCCAGCAGCCAGACAGATTCACCCCTCCACTTT. The encoded protein is CASSQTDSPLHF.

The chain has TRBV7-9 and TRBJ2-1, with D hard to call. This CDR3 contains 13 residues. CDR1 and CDR2 (germline): SEHNR, FQNEAQ (reference sequence). Trimming pared 3 bases from V and 5 bases from J, leaving 8 bases between. The CDR3 region is CASSLAHHNEQFF. Here the CDR3 DNA reads TGTGCCAGCAGCTTGGCCCATCACAATGAGCAGTTCTTC.

V gene TRBV28 combines with J gene TRBJ2-1; 9 bases line up with TRBD1. Germline V CDR1 and CDR2: MDHEN, SYDVKM. Germline trimming cut 10 bases from V and 6 bases from J; bases unmatched to any gene: 10. The CDR3 consists of 14 residues. The CDR3 sequence: CAIQGQGVTNEQFF. Written as DNA, the CDR3 is TGTGCCATCCAGGGACAGGGAGTTACCAATGAGCAGTTCTTC.

The chain couples TRBV4-2 to TRBJ2-5, with D maybe TRBD2 (5 bases). The germline gives CDR1 LGHNA, CDR2 YNFKEQ. V was cut by 1 base and J by 2 bases, with 14 bases left in between. CDR3 length equals 16 residues. In nucleotides, the CDR3 is TGTGCCAGCAGCCAAGTTACGGGGAGTACGCAAGAGACCCAGTACTTC. Its protein product is CASSQVTGSTQETQYF.

The chain recombines TRBV7-2 with TRBJ2-1, with D tentatively TRBD2 (5 bases). From germline, CDR1 is SGHTA and CDR2 FQGNSA. This CDR3 spans 15 amino acids. V lost 0 bases to trimming and J lost 4 bases, with 10 bases between them. The CDR3 protein is CASSLASPGYNEQFF. DNA of the CDR3: TGTGCCAGCAGCTTAGCATCCCCGGGGTACAATGAGCAGTTCTTC.

This rearrangement joins TRBV4-1 to TRBJ1-6; 7 bases line up with TRBD1. The V gene's germline CDR1 is MGHRA and CDR2 YSYEKL. V trimming: 4 bases; J trimming: 3 bases; junction bases outside the gene matches: 6. The CDR3 runs 16 residues. CDR3 nucleotide sequence: TGCGCCAGCAGCCGGGCAGGGGGACTCTATAATTCACCCCTCCACTTT. As protein: CASSRAGGLYNSPLHF.

This clonotype appeared a few times. The chain couples TRBV4-2 to TRBJ1-2; D call uncertain. This CDR3 is built from 13 residues. Deletions cut 1 base from V and 8 bases from J, with 11 bases between. Germline V gene sequence: CDR1 LGHNA, CDR2 YNFKEQ. CDR3 in DNA: TGTGCCAGCAGCCAAGGGGGAAGGGTGGGCTACACCTTC. Its translation is CASSQGGRVGYTF.

V is TRBV19 and J is TRBJ1-2; no clear D gene. CDR1 is LNHDA, CDR2 SQIVND, per germline (reference sequence). The V and J ends lost 3 bases and 7 bases respectively, with 12 bases between them. The CDR3 is 13 residues long. Written as DNA, the CDR3 is TGTGCCAGTAGTATTCCCCAGGAATCTGGCTACACCTTC. It encodes CASSIPQESGYTF.

The sample holds one count of this clonotype. CDR3 DNA sequence: TGTGCCATCCCGTTGTACAATGAGCAGTTCTTC. Amino acid sequence: CAIPLYNEQFF. V usage is TRBV5-6 and J usage is TRBJ2-1; D is unclear. Trimming removed 9 bases from V and 4 bases from J, with 8 bases in between. The CDR3 spans 11 residues. Germline V CDR1 and CDR2: SGHDT, YYEEEE.

The chain is built from TRBV19 and TRBJ2-3; D uncertain. The CDR3 is 13 residues long. Trimming removed 10 bases from V and 2 bases from J, with 13 bases in between. CDR1 and CDR2 from the germline V gene are LNHDA and SQIVND (reference sequence). CDR3 nucleotide sequence: TGTGCCACCTTCGGGCAGAACACAGATACGCAGTATTTT. Translating gives CATFGQNTDTQYF.

The V gene is TRBV20-1, the J gene TRBJ2-3; 11 nucleotides match TRBD2. The V gene's germline CDR1 is DFQATT and CDR2 SNEGSKA (reference sequence). V shed 6 bases and J 3 bases; nucleotides not matched to a gene: 5. This CDR3 has 14 residues. CDR3 loop: CSAILAGVTDTQYF. The CDR3 region has the DNA TGCAGTGCCATACTAGCGGGGGTTACAGATACGCAGTATTTT.

The genes are TRBV4-2 and TRBJ1-4; maybe TRBD1 (6 bases). Trimming left V 2 bases short and J 4 bases short, with 14 bases between. This CDR3 spans 16 amino acids. Germline CDR1 and CDR2: LGHNA and YNFKEQ. The CDR3 region is CASSQPTDSINEKLFF. Written as DNA, the CDR3 is TGTGCCAGCAGCCAACCCACGGACAGTATTAATGAAAAACTGTTTTTT.

This chain joins TRBV4-2 and TRBJ2-3; D is possibly TRBD2 (7 bases). V lost 2 bases and J lost 2, with 14 bases in between. CDR1 and CDR2 (germline): LGHNA, YNFKEQ. This CDR3 spans 16 amino acids. The CDR3: CASSQLGGAATDTQYF. The CDR3 bases are TGTGCCAGCAGCCAACTTGGGGGGGCAGCCACAGATACGCAGTATTTT.

The V call is TRBV5-1, the J call TRBJ2-1, with TRBD1 identical over 9 bases. With V trimmed by 0 bases and J by 2 bases, 0 bases remained unmatched. This CDR3 is built from 15 residues. CDR1 and CDR2 from the germline V gene are SGHRS and YFSETQ. CDR3 in amino acids: CASSLGDRAYNEQFF. CDR3 coding DNA: TGCGCCAGCAGCTTGGGGGACAGGGCCTACAATGAGCAGTTCTTC.

This sequence joins TRBV7-2 and TRBJ2-7; D is undetermined. V dropped 6 bases and J dropped 2 bases, with 11 bases sitting between them. This CDR3 spans 13 amino acids. The germline CDR1 and CDR2 sequences are SGHTA and FQGNSA. The CDR3: CASSLMAPYEQYF. The CDR3 DNA sequence: TGTGCCAGCAGTTTAATGGCCCCCTACGAGCAGTACTTC.

In DNA form, the CDR3 reads TGTGCCAGCAGTTTATCTCCCATCGACGAGCAGTACTTC. This codes for CASSLSPIDEQYF. The chain links TRBV27 to TRBJ2-7; D gene uncertain. V was trimmed by 0 bases and J by 5 bases, leaving 8 bases between them. The CDR3 is 13 amino acids. From germline, CDR1 is MNHEY and CDR2 SMNVEV (reference sequence).

This clonotype was counted many times. The J gene is TRBJ2-1, the V gene TRBV2; no reliable D call. The V and J ends lost 3 bases and 9 bases respectively, with 18 bases between them. The germline V gene encodes CDR1 SNHLY and CDR2 FYNNEI. The CDR3 spans 15 residues. This chain's CDR3 is CASSDGYSLTGEQFF. In DNA form, the CDR3 reads TGTGCCAGCAGTGACGGATACTCCCTCACGGGTGAGCAGTTCTTC. Variable domain in full (rest from reference TRBV2 and TRBJ2-1): EPEVTQTPSHQVTQMGQEVILRCVPISNHLYFYWYRQILGQKVEFLVSFYNNEISEKSEIFDDQFSVERPDGSNFTLKIRSTKLEDSAMYFCASSDGYSLTGEQFFGPGTRLTVL.

This clonotype was observed a few times. The J gene is TRBJ1-1, the V gene TRBV7-9; D is unresolved. The length of the CDR3 is 16 residues. V was cut by 5 bases and J by 2 bases, with 18 bases left in between. The germline gives CDR1 SEHNR, CDR2 FQNEAQ (reference sequence). CDR3 nucleotides: TGTGCCAGCAGCCCCCCTGCGGCAGGCTTCAACACTGAAGCTTTCTTT. Amino acids: CASSPPAAGFNTEAFF.

This clonotype was seen many times. This chain links TRBV6-2 or TRBV6-3 with TRBJ1-5; D may be TRBD1 (5 bases). CDR1 is MNHEY, CDR2 SVGEGT, per germline. This CDR3 region has 15 residues. V gave up 2 bases and J gave up 1 base, with 9 bases separating them. This chain's CDR3 is CASSYGGSSNQPQHF. Written as DNA, the CDR3 is TGTGCCAGCAGTTACGGGGGGTCGAGCAATCAGCCCCAGCATTTT.

The V and J genes are TRBV5-1 and TRBJ1-2, with D unclear. The CDR3 covers 12 residues. Between the trimmed V and J ends, which lost 5 bases and 4 bases, there was a span of 9 bases. Germline values: CDR1 SGHRS, CDR2 YFSETQ. CDR3 DNA sequence: TGCGCCAGCAGTTCCGAGGGCTATGGCTACACCTTC. Translating gives CASSSEGYGYTF.

The chain uses TRBV20-1 and TRBJ2-3, with D possibly called TRBD1 or TRBD2 (5 bases each). The V and J ends lost 4 bases and 2 bases respectively, with 10 bases between them. The CDR3 length is 13 residues. CDR1 DFQATT and CDR2 SNEGSKA come from the germline V gene (reference sequence). CDR3 sequence: CSANSGTTDTQYF. The CDR3 DNA follows: TGCAGTGCTAATTCCGGGACCACAGATACGCAGTATTTT.

The V and J genes are TRBV7-8 and TRBJ2-7; D unclear. In germline, CDR1 is SGHVS, CDR2 FQNEAQ. The CDR3 runs to 11 residues. Trimming removed 1 base at V and 5 bases at J, with 3 bases between. CDR3 nucleotide sequence: TGTGCCAGCAGCTTAGAGGACGAGCAGTACTTC. The encoded protein is CASSLEDEQYF.

The V gene is TRBV5-4, the J gene TRBJ1-1; TRBD1 aligns across 9 bases. The germline V gene encodes CDR1 SGHNT and CDR2 YYREEE (reference sequence). CDR3 length equals 15 residues. V shed 6 bases and J 4 bases; nucleotides not matched to a gene: 10. In DNA, the CDR3 is TGTGCCAGCACCATGCCGGGACAGGGATCCACTGAAGCTTTCTTT. Its protein is CASTMPGQGSTEAFF.